This T cell receptor beta chain derives from a study of T cell changes during pregnancy in multiple sclerosis. The CDR3 contains 17 residues. Germline V lookup: CDR1 MGHRA, CDR2 YSYEKL. The V gene lost 2 bases and the J gene lost 2 bases, with 16 bases spanning the gap. Sequencing was performed with immunoSEQ multiplex PCR; in TCRdb, only in-frame clones are kept and a portion is missing. The sample lists tens of thousands of clones, approximately 93% occurring once. Sequenced material: CD8+ T cells from peripheral blood mononuclear cells, taken in the second trimester of pregnancy. J is TRBJ1-3 and V is TRBV4-1, with D tentatively TRBD1 (6 bases). The TCR originated in a female donor with multiple sclerosis, enrolled in a pregnancy study. The DNA for the CDR3 is TGCGCCAGCAGCCAACGTTGGGCAGGGGCGACTGGAAACACCATATATTTT. Its protein product is CASSQRWAGATGNTIYF.